Here is one T cell receptor beta chain with its context. Sample time point: baseline, week 1 (first vaccination visit). Regarding treatment: pre-vaccination baseline after standard-of-care therapy. This specimen comes from a study of a mutant IDH1 vaccine in newly diagnosed glioma. Only in-frame clones appear in the TCRdb table, and some are missing; sequencing was by immunoSEQ multiplex PCR. The sample contains tens of thousands of clones, roughly 92% of which appear only once. There are 17 residues in the CDR3. From germline, CDR1 is MRHNA and CDR2 SNTAGT. Trimming took 10 bases from V and 7 from J, leaving 29 bases between them.

This specimen consisted of PBMCs, obtained from a glioma patient treated with radiotherapy, temozolomide or both. The receptor was derived from a man under 40 with glioma. V and J are TRBV6-4 and TRBJ1-5; unclear D gene. The DNA of the CDR3 is TGTGCCACCCCCCCCTTACGGTCGCCGGGCGCGGGGCAGCCCCAGCATTTT. This sequence encodes CATPPLRSPGAGQPQHF.